This TCR beta chain was identified in a study of cytomegalovirus exposure and HLA in healthy donors. Study details: The 95 million to 120 million unique TCR beta sequences, from roughly 170 million T cells, were found by an earlier analysis.

Donors were nominally healthy when sampled, though unrecorded immune exposures were likely. Trimming cost V 3 bases and J 2 bases; bases outside gene matches: 16. CDR1 and CDR2 from the germline V gene are ENHRY and SYGVKD. This CDR3 has 18 residues. Study observations and caveats: More clonal expansion characterized HLA-associated TCR beta chains than equally common others in a later analysis. Near-uniform donor sequencing depth was presumed by presence/absence analyses.

The PCR was carried out with 60 Vbeta primers and 13 Jbeta primers. Here immunoSEQ multiplex PCR was the method, and the copy in TCRdb shows in-frame clones only, minus some. The top ten clones hold around 2.5% of a sample with 85,000 to 100,000 clones, around 90% of them seen once. In the case of this clone: Its antigen is as yet unknown.

The chain is built from TRBV10-3 and TRBJ2-7, with TRBD1 matching over 7 bases. The sequence came from a man aged 18 to 30 in good health and CMV-seronegative. The sequenced material came from PBMCs. The CDR3 DNA follows: TGTGCCATCAGTGACCCGGGGTTTTCGGGGACAGCCGCCTACGAGCAGTACTTC. Its translation: CAISDPGFSGTAAYEQYF.